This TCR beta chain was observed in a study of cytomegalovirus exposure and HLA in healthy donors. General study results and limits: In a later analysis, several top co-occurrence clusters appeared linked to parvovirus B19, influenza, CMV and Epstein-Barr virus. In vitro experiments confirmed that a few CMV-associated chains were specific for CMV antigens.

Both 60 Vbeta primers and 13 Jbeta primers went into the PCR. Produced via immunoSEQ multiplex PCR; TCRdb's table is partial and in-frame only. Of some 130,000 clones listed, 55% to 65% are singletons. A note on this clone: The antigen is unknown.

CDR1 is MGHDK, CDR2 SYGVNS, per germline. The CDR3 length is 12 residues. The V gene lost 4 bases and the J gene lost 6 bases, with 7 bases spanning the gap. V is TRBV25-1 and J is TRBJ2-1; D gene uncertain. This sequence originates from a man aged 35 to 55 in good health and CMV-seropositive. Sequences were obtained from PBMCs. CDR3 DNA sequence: TGTGCCAGCAGTGGCGATTTCAATGAGCAGTTCTTC. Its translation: CASSGDFNEQFF.